Listed here are 6 T cell receptor beta chains from one sample, sequenced in a study of type 1 regulatory T cells. The antigens of these receptors remain unknown. TCRdb re-analysed the reads in MiXCR, keeping a single row per CDR3 protein. The table shows about 62,000 distinct CDR3 sequences, with 60% to 80% occurring only once. Source material: cultured non-Tr1 T cells, either the whole culture or a sorted T cell fraction (not recorded which). The source of these receptors is a human donor in good health.

This clonotype has a handful of counts. This chain joins TRBV27 and TRBJ2-1, with D possibly matching TRBD1 (5 bases). In germline, CDR1 is MNHEY, CDR2 SMNVEV (reference sequence). The CDR3 contains 15 residues. Trimming cost V 0 bases and J 1 base, with 7 bases left between them. Written as DNA, the CDR3 is TGTGCCAGCAGTTTATCACCAGGGTCCTACAATGAGCAGTTCTTC. Translating gives CASSLSPGSYNEQFF.

The chain couples TRBV5-1 to TRBJ2-5, with D possibly matching TRBD1 (5 bases). V lost 0 bases and J 5 bases, leaving 14 bases between the germline ends. Germline V gene data show CDR1 as SGHRS and CDR2 as YFSETQ. The CDR3 contains 15 residues. CDR3 residues: CASSLVRTISETQYF. The CDR3 nucleotides read TGCGCCAGCAGCTTGGTTAGGACAATCTCTGAGACCCAGTACTTC.

This clonotype was seen just once. This rearrangement joins TRBV7-2 to TRBJ2-1; TRBD2 agrees at 7 bases. V lost 2 bases and J lost 6; bases outside the gene matches: 13. Per the germline V gene, CDR1 is SGHTA and CDR2 is FQGNSA. This CDR3 has 17 residues. CDR3 DNA: TGTGCCAGCAGCTTATTCCCAAGCGGGATCGGAGCCAATGAGCAGTTCTTC. It specifies CASSLFPSGIGANEQFF.

This clonotype showed up just a few times. V and J are TRBV20-1 and TRBJ1-5; TRBD1 matches at 8 bases. V trimming: 2 bases; J trimming: 6 bases; junction bases outside the gene matches: 6. The length of the CDR3 is 14 residues. Germline V gene data show CDR1 as DFQATT and CDR2 as SNEGSKA (reference sequence). CDR3: CSARKGTGAQPQHF. For the CDR3, the DNA is TGCAGTGCTAGAAAAGGGACAGGCGCTCAGCCCCAGCATTTT.

The CDR3 spells CASGFAGERSQPQHF. The CDR3 nucleotides read TGTGCCAGTGGGTTCGCTGGGGAAAGGAGTCAGCCCCAGCATTTT. The chain joins TRBV19 to TRBJ1-5; D not resolved. CDR3 length: 15 amino acids. From germline, CDR1 is LNHDA and CDR2 SQIVND (reference sequence). Trimming shortened V by 8 bases and J by 6 bases, and 20 bases separated the two germline ends.

Points on this clonotype: The junction differs from germline at one of its ends, possibly a read error. The CDR3 loop is CASRLAGPNTEAFF. The CDR3 nucleotides read TGTGCCAGCAGGTTAGCGGGGCCGAACACTGAAGCTTTCTTT. The chain links TRBV12-3 or TRBV12-4 to TRBJ1-1; D is possibly TRBD1 (5 bases). The CDR3 is 14 amino acids.